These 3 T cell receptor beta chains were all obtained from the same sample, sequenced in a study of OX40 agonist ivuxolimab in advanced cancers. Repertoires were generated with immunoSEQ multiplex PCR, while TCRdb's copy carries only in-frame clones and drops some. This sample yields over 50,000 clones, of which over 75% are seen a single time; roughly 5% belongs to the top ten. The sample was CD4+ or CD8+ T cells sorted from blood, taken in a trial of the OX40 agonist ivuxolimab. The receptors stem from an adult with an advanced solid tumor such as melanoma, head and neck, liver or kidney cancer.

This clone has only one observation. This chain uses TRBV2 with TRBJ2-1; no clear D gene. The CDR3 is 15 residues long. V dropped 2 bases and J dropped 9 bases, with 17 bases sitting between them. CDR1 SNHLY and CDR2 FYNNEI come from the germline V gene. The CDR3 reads CASSETPARVGEQFF. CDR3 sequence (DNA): TGTGCCAGCAGTGAAACCCCCGCCCGCGTGGGTGAGCAGTTCTTC.

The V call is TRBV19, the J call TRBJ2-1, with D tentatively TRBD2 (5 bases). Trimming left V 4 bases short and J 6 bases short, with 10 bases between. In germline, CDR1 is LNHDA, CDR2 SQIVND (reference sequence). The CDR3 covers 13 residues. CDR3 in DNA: TGTGCCAGTAGTAGGATCGGGGTCAATGAGCAGTTCTTC. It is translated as CASSRIGVNEQFF.

The CDR3 DNA sequence: TGTGCCAGCAGCTTAGCGAGGACTAGCGTTGGACGAGATACGCAGTATTTT. Translation gives CASSLARTSVGRDTQYF. The chain is built from TRBV11-1 and TRBJ2-3; TRBD2 agrees at 9 bases. The germline CDR1 and CDR2 sequences are SGHAT and FQDESV (reference sequence). The J segment lost 5 bases and the V segment lost 0 bases, leaving 9 bases of the junction unmatched. The length of the CDR3 is 17 residues. The full variable domain, completed using reference TRBV11-1 and TRBJ2-3, is EAEVAQSPRYKITEKSQAVAFWCDPISGHATLYWYRQILGQGPELLVQFQDESVVDDSQLPKDRFSAERLKGVDSTLKIQPAELGDSAMYLCASSLARTSVGRDTQYFGPGTRLTVL.